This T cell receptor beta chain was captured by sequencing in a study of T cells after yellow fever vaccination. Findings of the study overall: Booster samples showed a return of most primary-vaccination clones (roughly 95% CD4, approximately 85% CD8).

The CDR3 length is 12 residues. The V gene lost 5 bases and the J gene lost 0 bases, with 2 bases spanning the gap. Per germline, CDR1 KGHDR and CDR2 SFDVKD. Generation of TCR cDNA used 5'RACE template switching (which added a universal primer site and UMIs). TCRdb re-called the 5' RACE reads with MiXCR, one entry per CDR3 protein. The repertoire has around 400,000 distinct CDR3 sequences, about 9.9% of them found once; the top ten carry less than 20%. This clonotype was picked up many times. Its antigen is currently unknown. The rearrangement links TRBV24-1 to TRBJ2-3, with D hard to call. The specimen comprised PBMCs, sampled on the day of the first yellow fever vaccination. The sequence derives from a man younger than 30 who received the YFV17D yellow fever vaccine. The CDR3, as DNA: TGTGCCACCAGTGGGAGCACAGATACGCAGTATTTT. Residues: CATSGSTDTQYF.